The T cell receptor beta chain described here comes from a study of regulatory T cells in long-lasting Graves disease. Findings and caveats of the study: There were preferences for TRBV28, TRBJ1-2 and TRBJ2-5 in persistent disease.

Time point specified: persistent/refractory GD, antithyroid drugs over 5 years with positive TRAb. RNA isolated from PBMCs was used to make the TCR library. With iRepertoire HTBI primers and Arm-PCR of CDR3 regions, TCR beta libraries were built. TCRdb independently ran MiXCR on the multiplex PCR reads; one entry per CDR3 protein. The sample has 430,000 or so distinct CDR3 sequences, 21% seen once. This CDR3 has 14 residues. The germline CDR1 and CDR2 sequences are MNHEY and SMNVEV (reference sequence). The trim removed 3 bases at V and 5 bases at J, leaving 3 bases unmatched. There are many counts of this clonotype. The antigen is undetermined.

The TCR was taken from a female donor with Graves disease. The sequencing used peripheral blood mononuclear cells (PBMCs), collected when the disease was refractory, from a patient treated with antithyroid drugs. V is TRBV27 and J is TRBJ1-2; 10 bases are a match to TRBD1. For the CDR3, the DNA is TGTGCCAGCAGTTTCGGGACAGGGGTATATGGCTACACCTTC. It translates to CASSFGTGVYGYTF.